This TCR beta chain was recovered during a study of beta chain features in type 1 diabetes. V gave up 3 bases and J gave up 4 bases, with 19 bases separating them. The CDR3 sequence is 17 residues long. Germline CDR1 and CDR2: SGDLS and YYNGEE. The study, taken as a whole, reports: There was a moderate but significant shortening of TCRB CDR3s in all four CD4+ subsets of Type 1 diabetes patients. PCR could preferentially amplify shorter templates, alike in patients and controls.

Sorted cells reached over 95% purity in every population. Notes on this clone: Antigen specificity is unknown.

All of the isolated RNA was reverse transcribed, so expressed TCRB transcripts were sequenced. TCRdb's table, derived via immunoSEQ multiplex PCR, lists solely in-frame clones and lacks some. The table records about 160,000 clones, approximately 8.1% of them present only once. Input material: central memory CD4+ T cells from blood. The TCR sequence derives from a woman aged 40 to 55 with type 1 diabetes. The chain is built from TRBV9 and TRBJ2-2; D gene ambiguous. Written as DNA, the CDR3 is TGTGCCAGCAGCGCCGAAACCCCACTTGATGGCACCGGGGAGCTGTTTTTT. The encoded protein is CASSAETPLDGTGELFF.